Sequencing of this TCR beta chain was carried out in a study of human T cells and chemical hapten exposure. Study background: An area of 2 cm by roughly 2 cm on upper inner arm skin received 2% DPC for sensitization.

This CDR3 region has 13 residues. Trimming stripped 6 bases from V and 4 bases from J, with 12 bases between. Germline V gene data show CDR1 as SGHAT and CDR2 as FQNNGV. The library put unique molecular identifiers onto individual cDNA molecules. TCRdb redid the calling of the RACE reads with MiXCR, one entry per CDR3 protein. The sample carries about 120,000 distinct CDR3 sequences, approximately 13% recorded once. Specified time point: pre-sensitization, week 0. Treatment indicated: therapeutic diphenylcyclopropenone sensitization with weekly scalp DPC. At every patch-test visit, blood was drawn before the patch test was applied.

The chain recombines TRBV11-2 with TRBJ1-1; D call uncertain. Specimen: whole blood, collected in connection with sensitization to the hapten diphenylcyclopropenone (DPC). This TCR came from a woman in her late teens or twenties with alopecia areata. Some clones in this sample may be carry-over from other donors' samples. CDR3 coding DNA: TGTGCCAGCAGATTGGAACAGTTCACTGAAGCTTTCTTT. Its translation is CASRLEQFTEAFF.